Following are 3 T cell receptor beta chains from one sample sequenced in a study of blood T cell repertoires in COVID-19. The protocol was immunoSEQ multiplex PCR, while the TCRdb copy is restricted to in-frame clones and leaves out a portion. Altogether 220,000 or so clones are present, approximately 78% being singletons, with the ten largest covering 8.2%. The material sequenced was peripheral blood. The receptor source for this set is a woman of 80 years or more with COVID-19, enrolled during active disease.

The genes are TRBV9 and TRBJ1-2, with a tentative D call TRBD1 (5 bases). CDR1 and CDR2 (germline): SGDLS, YYNGEE. V was clipped by 3 bases and J by 7 bases, with 19 bases between them. The CDR3 is made up of 15 amino acids. The CDR3 nucleotides are TGTGCCAGCAGCGGTAGGGGATTGGGAACTGGTGGCTACACCTTC. It translates to CASSGRGLGTGGYTF.

This chain connects TRBV5-6 to TRBJ2-5; 14 nucleotides align to TRBD2. CDR1 SGHDT and CDR2 YYEEEE come from the germline V gene. The V and J ends lost 3 bases and 5 bases, in that order; junction bases with no gene match: 3. CDR3 length: 15 residues. The CDR3 spells CASSWGLAGEETQYF. The CDR3 nucleotides read TGTGCCAGCAGCTGGGGACTAGCGGGGGAGGAGACCCAGTACTTC.

This clone has just one count. CDR3 in amino acids: CASSYSGLHTDTQYF. The CDR3 nucleotides read TGTGCCAGCAGTTACTCCGGACTCCACACAGATACGCAGTATTTT. The chain carries TRBV6-2 or TRBV6-3 and TRBJ2-3, with D possibly matching TRBD2 (5 bases). V lost 0 bases, J lost 2 bases, and 9 bases lay in between. Germline values: CDR1 MNHEY, CDR2 SVGEGT. The CDR3 is 15 amino acids.